A selection of T cell receptor beta chains follows, all from one sample in a study of control samples from healthy donors and cancer patients. The data were produced by immunoSEQ multiplex PCR, yet TCRdb's version contains in-frame clones alone and is incomplete. Seen here are 61,000 or so clones, 90% observed once, and the top ten hold almost 6%. Material: PBMCs. All receptors come from a man in his sixties with colorectal cancer. The CDR3 runs from the conserved cysteine through the conserved F or W. A D gene is named only where the DNA matches it firmly. Some rows mark clone size as missing; the rest say once, few, many or name a class of expanded clone.

CASKASGGAQTQYF	TGTGCCAGCAAGGCTAGCGGGGGGGCACAGACCCAGTACTTC	-	TRBJ2-5	TRBV6-5	TRBD2
CASSTLSGTSGGVAKNIQYF	TGTGCCAGCAGCACGTTATCCGGGACTAGCGGGGGAGTAGCCAAAAACATTCAGTACTTC	-	TRBJ2-4	TRBV21-1	-
CASSPPGVGHEQYF	TGTGCCAGTAGTCCACCGGGGGTGGGGCACGAGCAGTACTTC	-	TRBJ2-7	TRBV19	-
CASSSSVDAIYF	TGTGCCAGCAGCTCCTCAGTCGACGCCATATATTTT	-	TRBJ1-3	TRBV7-8	-
CASSLAGARIQETQYF	TGTGCCAGCAGCTTAGCAGGAGCCAGGATCCAAGAGACCCAGTACTTC	-	TRBJ2-5	TRBV7-2	-
CASSLEAGETQYF	TGCGCCAGCAGCTTGGAGGCCGGCGAGACCCAGTACTTC	-	TRBJ2-5	TRBV5-1	-
CASSEYGPASNHYGYTF	TGTGCCAGCAGTGAATATGGTCCCGCGTCCAACCACTATGGCTACACCTTC	-	TRBJ1-2	TRBV25-1	-
CASSQDGNYGYTF	TGCGCCAGCAGCCAAGACGGAAACTATGGCTACACCTTC	-	TRBJ1-2	TRBV4-1	-
CASRRTGGGNQPQHF	TGTGCCAGCAGACGGACAGGGGGCGGCAATCAGCCCCAGCATTTT	-	TRBJ1-5	TRBV27	TRBD1
CASSQDEGAYEQYF	TGCGCCAGCAGCCAAGATGAGGGGGCCTACGAGCAGTACTTC	-	TRBJ2-7	TRBV4-1	-
CASRTGQTGELFF	TGTGCCAGCAGGACAGGTCAGACCGGGGAGCTGTTTTTT	-	TRBJ2-2	TRBV6-5	-
CASSPVLGGADNEQFF	TGTGCCAGCTCACCCGTCCTTGGGGGGGCTGACAATGAGCAGTTCTTC	-	TRBJ2-1	TRBV18	-
CASSYSGDSGANVLTF	TGTGCCAGCAGTTACTCCGGGGACTCTGGGGCCAACGTCCTGACTTTC	-	TRBJ2-6	TRBV6-6	-
CASSPRQTNTEAFF	TGTGCCAGCAGCCCTCGACAGACGAACACTGAAGCTTTCTTT	-	TRBJ1-1	TRBV3-1/TRBV3-2	-
CASSIGRGGRENEQFF	TGTGCCAGTAGTATAGGTAGGGGGGGCCGGGAAAATGAGCAGTTCTTC	-	TRBJ2-1	TRBV19	-
CASSRDRGHYGYTF	TGTGCCAGCTCCCGGGACAGGGGCCACTATGGCTACACCTTC	-	TRBJ1-2	TRBV18	TRBD1
CASSPPPRHQLGGNSPLHF	TGTGCCAGCAGCCCCCCACCCCGACACCAATTGGGGGGGAATTCACCCCTCCACTTT	-	TRBJ1-6	TRBV3-1/TRBV3-2	-
CASQWTGGSDEQFF	TGTGCCAGCCAGTGGACAGGGGGCTCGGATGAGCAGTTCTTC	-	TRBJ2-1	TRBV18	TRBD1
CASSSGDRDQETQYF	TGCGCCAGCAGCTCCGGGGACAGGGACCAAGAGACCCAGTACTTC	-	TRBJ2-5	TRBV5-1	TRBD1
CASTDRGTDTQYF	TGTGCCAGTACCGACAGGGGCACAGATACGCAGTATTTT	-	TRBJ2-3	TRBV25-1	TRBD1
CAISEKGQGYSGYTF	TGTGCCATCAGTGAAAAGGGACAGGGTTATAGTGGCTACACCTTC	-	TRBJ1-2	TRBV10-3	TRBD1
CASSRGHLYEQYF	TGTGCCAGCAGTAGGGGACACCTCTACGAGCAGTACTTC	-	TRBJ2-7	TRBV6-5	-
CASSDQKYGEQYF	TGTGCCAGCAGTGATCAGAAGTACGGCGAGCAGTACTTC	-	TRBJ2-7	TRBV6-1	-
CASSVDSGNTIYF	TGTGCCAGCAGTGTCGACTCTGGAAACACCATATATTTT	-	TRBJ1-3	TRBV9	-
CASSHANPGQLVF	TGCGCCAGCAGCCATGCTAATCCGGGACAGCTGGTCTTC	-	TRBJ2-7	TRBV4-3	TRBD1
CASSESGTVNSPLHF	TGTGCCAGCAGTGAGTCCGGGACAGTGAATTCACCCCTCCACTTT	-	TRBJ1-6	TRBV6-1	TRBD1
CATSPTGSGGYTF	TGTGCCACCAGCCCGACAGGGTCGGGTGGCTACACCTTC	-	TRBJ1-2	TRBV24-1	TRBD1
CASSPSPGQGPSGYTF	TGTGCCAGCAGCCCGTCTCCCGGACAGGGGCCCTCGGGCTACACCTTC	-	TRBJ1-2	TRBV7-3	TRBD1
CASSPSTPVIRGYTF	TGTGCCAGCAGCCCGTCAACCCCGGTTATTCGTGGCTACACCTTC	once	TRBJ1-2	TRBV14	-
CASSLDLGGETQYF	TGCGCCAGCAGCTTAGACCTCGGAGGCGAGACCCAGTACTTC	-	TRBJ2-5	TRBV5-1	-
CASEGAQAGELFF	TGTGCCAGCGAAGGGGCCCAGGCCGGGGAGCTGTTTTTT	few	TRBJ2-2	TRBV6-5	-
CASWTSGGAYYEQYF	TGTGCCAGCTGGACTAGCGGGGGGGCCTATTACGAGCAGTACTTC	-	TRBJ2-7	TRBV28	TRBD2
CASSLVGVAGGPEAFF	TGTGCCAGCAGCTTAGTAGGGGTGGCAGGGGGCCCTGAAGCTTTCTTT	-	TRBJ1-1	TRBV7-2	TRBD1
CASSFGQRTYNSPLHF	TGCGCCAGCAGCTTTGGGCAGCGGACCTATAATTCACCCCTCCACTTT	-	TRBJ1-6	TRBV5-1	-
CASSLQGAGLDTQYF	TGTGCCAGCAGTTTACAGGGGGCAGGGTTAGATACGCAGTATTTT	-	TRBJ2-3	TRBV6-5	TRBD1
CASSPRAPANTGELFF	TGTGCCAGCAGCCCACGGGCACCCGCGAACACCGGGGAGCTGTTTTTT	-	TRBJ2-2	TRBV7-3	-
CASTARGGNYGYTF	TGCGCCAGCACCGCAAGGGGGGGGAACTATGGCTACACCTTC	-	TRBJ1-2	TRBV5-1	-
CASRVKRRDRGLGTDTQYF	TGTGCCAGCAGAGTAAAGCGCCGGGACAGGGGGCTTGGCACAGATACGCAGTATTTT	-	TRBJ2-3	TRBV6-4	TRBD1
CASSNQGDRVTQYF	TGTGCCAGTAGTAACCAGGGCGATCGGGTGACCCAGTACTTC	-	TRBJ2-5	TRBV19	-
CASRDPGVNTGELFF	TGTGCCAGTAGAGATCCGGGGGTCAACACCGGGGAGCTGTTTTTT	once	TRBJ2-2	TRBV19	-
CASSQEWLAGARTQYF	TGTGCCAGCAGCCAAGAGTGGCTAGCGGGGGCTCGGACCCAGTACTTC	-	TRBJ2-5	TRBV3-1/TRBV3-2	TRBD2
CASGGQGNTEAFF	TGTGCCAGCGGGGGACAGGGGAACACTGAAGCTTTCTTT	-	TRBJ1-1	TRBV2	TRBD1
CASSIGARGNQPQHF	TGTGCCAGTAGTATTGGGGCCCGTGGCAATCAGCCCCAGCATTTT	-	TRBJ1-5	TRBV19	-
CASSSRGSGAEQYF	TGTGCCAGCAGCTCCCGTGGCAGTGGGGCCGAGCAGTACTTC	-	TRBJ2-7	TRBV7-6	-
CASTLSINEQFF	TGTGCCAGTACCCTCTCCATAAATGAGCAGTTCTTC	-	TRBJ2-1	TRBV18	-
CASSYHQGANEKLFF	TGTGCCAGCAGTTACCACCAAGGGGCTAATGAAAAACTGTTTTTT	-	TRBJ1-4	TRBV6-5	-
CSASRDTSYEQYF	TGCAGTGCTAGTCGGGACACCTCCTACGAGCAGTACTTC	-	TRBJ2-7	TRBV20-1	-
CASSRTRDTSYEQYF	TGTGCCAGCAGTCGGACCCGGGACACCTCGTACGAGCAGTACTTC	-	TRBJ2-7	TRBV6-5	-
CASRPPPQGGTDTQYF	TGTGCCAGCAGACCCCCCCCACAGGGTGGCACAGATACGCAGTATTTT	-	TRBJ2-3	TRBV28	-
CSVGTGSNYGYTF	TGCAGCGTTGGGACAGGCTCTAACTATGGCTACACCTTC	-	TRBJ1-2	TRBV29-1	TRBD1